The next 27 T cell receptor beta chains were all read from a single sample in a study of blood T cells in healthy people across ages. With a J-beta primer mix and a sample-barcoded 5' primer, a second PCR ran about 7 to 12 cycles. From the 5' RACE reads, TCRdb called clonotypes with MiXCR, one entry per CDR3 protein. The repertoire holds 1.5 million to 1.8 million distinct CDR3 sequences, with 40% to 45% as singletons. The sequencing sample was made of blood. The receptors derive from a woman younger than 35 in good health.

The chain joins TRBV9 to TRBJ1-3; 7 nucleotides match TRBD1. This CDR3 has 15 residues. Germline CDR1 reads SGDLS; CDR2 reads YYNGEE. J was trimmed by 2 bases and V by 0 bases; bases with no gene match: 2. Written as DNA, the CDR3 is TGTGCCAGCAGCGTAGCGGGACAGCCTGGAAACACCATATATTTT. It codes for CASSVAGQPGNTIYF.

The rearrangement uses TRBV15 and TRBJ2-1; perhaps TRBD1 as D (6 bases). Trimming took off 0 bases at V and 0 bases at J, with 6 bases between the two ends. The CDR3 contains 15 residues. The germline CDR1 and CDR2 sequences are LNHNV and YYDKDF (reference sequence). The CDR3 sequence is CATSREGASYNEQFF. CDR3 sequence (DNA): TGTGCCACCAGCAGAGAGGGGGCCTCCTACAATGAGCAGTTCTTC.

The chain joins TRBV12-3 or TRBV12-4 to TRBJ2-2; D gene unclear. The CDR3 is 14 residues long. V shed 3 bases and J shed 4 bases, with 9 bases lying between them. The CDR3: CASSFSLSTGELFF. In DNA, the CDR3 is TGTGCCAGCAGTTTCAGCCTTAGCACCGGGGAGCTGTTTTTT.

The CDR3 sequence: CSAIKDPRRVEEQFF. The CDR3 DNA follows: TGCAGTGCTATCAAGGACCCTAGAAGGGTGGAGGAGCAGTTCTTC. The V and J genes are TRBV20-1 and TRBJ2-1; no clear D gene. Germline-derived CDR1 and CDR2 are DFQATT and SNEGSKA (reference sequence). V dropped 4 bases and J dropped 10 bases, with 23 bases sitting between them. The CDR3 totals 15 residues.

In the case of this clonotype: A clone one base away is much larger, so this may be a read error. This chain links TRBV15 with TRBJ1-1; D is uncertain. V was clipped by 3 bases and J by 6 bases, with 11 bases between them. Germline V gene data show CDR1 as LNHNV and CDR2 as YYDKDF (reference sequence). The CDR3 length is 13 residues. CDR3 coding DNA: TGTGCCACCAGCAGTGCGAGGTACGCTGAAGCTTTCTTT. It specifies CATSSARYAEAFF.

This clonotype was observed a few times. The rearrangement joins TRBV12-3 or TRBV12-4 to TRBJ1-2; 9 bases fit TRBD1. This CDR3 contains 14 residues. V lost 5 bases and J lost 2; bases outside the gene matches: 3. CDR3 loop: CASSRDRANYGYTF. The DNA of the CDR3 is TGTGCCAGCAGTCGGGACAGGGCGAACTATGGCTACACCTTC.

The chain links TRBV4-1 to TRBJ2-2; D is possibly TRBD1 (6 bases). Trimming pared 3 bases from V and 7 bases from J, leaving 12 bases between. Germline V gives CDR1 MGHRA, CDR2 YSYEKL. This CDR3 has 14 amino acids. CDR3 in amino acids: CASSHRGVDGELFF. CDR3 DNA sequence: TGCGCCAGCAGCCACAGGGGTGTTGACGGGGAGCTGTTTTTT.

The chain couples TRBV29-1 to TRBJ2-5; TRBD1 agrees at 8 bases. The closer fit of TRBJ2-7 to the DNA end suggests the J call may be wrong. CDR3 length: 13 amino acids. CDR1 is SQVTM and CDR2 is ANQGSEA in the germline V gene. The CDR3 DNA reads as TGCAGCGCCGGACAGGGAAGAAGGTACGAGCAGTACTTC. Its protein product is CSAGQGRRYEQYF.

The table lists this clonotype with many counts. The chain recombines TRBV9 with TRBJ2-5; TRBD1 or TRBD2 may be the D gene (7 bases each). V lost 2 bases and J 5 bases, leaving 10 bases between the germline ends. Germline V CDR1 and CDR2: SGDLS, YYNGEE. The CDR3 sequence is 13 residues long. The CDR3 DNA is TGTGCCAGCAGCGTTCAGGGGGGGGAGACCCAGTACTTC. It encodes CASSVQGGETQYF.

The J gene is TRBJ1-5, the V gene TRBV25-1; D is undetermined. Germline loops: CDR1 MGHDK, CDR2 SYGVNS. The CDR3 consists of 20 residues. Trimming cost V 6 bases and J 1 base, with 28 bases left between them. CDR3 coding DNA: TGTGCCAGCAGCCTTGCTAAACGCCTCCCGGGAGCTTCAAGCAATCAGCCCCAGCATTTT. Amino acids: CASSLAKRLPGASSNQPQHF.

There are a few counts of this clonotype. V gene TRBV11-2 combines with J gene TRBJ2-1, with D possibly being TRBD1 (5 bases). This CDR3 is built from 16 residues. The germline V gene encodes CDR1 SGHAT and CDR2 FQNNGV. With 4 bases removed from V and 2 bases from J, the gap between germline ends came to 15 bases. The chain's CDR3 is CASSSHTGWTYNEQFF. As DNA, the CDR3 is TGTGCCAGCAGCTCACATACAGGTTGGACCTACAATGAGCAGTTCTTC.

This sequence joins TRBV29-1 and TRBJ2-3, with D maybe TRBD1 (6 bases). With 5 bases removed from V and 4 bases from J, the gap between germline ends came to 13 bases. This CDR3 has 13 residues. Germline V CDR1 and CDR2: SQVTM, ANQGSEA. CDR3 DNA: TGCAGCGTTTCTACAGGGTTGGCAGATACGCAGTATTTT. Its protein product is CSVSTGLADTQYF.

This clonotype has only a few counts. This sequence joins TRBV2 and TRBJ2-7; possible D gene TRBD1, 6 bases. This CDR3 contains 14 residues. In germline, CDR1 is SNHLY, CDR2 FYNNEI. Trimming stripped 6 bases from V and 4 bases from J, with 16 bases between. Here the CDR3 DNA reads TGTGCCAGCAGGGGGACAACCTCGGTGTACGAGCAGTACTTC. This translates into CASRGTTSVYEQYF.

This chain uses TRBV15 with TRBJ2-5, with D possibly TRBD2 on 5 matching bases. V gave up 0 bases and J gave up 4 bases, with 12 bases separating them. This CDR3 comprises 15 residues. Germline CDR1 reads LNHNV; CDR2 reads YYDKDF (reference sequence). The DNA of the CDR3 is TGTGCCACCAGCAGAGAATTTGGACTTCGAGAGACCCAGTACTTC. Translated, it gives CATSREFGLRETQYF.

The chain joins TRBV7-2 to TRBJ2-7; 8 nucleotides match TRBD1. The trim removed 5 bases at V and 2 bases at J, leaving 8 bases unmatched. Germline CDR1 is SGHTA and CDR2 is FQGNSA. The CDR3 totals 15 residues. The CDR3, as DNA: TGTGCCAGCAGCCCTAAAAGGACAGGGACCTACGAGCAGTACTTC. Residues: CASSPKRTGTYEQYF.

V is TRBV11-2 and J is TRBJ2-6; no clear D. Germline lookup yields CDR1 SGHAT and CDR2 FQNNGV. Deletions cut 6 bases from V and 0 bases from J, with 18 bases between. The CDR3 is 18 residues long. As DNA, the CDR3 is TGTGCCAGCAGTCGGCATAGGCAGGAGAGCTCTGGGGCCAACGTCCTGACTTTC. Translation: CASSRHRQESSGANVLTF.

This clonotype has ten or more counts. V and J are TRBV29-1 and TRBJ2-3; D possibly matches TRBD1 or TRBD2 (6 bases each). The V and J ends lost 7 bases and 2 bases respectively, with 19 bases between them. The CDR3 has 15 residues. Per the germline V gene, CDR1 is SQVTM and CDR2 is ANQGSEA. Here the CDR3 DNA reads TGCAGCGCCCCGGGGGCTAGCGCATACACAGATACGCAGTATTTT. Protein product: CSAPGASAYTDTQYF.

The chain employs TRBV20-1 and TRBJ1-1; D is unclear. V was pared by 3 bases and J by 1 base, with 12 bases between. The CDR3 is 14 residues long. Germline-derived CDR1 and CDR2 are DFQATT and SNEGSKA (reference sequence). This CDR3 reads CSASNTPGNTEAFF. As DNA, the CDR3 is TGCAGTGCTAGTAACACCCCTGGGAACACTGAAGCTTTCTTT.

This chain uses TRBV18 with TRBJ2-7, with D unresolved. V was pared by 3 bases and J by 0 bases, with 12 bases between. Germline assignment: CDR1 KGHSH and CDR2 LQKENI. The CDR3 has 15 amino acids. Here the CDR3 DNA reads TGTGCCAGCTCACCTGACAAACGGAGCTCCTACGAGCAGTACTTC. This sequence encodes CASSPDKRSSYEQYF.

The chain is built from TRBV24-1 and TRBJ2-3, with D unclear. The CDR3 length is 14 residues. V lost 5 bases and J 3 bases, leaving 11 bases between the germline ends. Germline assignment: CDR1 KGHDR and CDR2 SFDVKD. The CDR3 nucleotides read TGTGCCACCAGTGGGGCAGGACGTACAGATACGCAGTATTTT. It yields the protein CATSGAGRTDTQYF.

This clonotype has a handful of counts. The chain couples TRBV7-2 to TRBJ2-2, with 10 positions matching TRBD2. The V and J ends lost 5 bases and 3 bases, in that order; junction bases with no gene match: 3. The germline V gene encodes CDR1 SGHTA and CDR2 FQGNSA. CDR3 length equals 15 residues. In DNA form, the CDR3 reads TGTGCCAGCAGCCGTCTAGCGGGAGACACCGGGGAGCTGTTTTTT. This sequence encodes CASSRLAGDTGELFF.

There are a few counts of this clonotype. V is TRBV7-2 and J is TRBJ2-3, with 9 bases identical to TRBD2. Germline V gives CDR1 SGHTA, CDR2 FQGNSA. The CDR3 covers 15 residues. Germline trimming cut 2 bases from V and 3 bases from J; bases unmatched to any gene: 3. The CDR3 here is CASSLMRGGTDTQYF. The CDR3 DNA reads TGTGCCAGCAGCTTAATGCGGGGGGGGACAGATACGCAGTATTTT.

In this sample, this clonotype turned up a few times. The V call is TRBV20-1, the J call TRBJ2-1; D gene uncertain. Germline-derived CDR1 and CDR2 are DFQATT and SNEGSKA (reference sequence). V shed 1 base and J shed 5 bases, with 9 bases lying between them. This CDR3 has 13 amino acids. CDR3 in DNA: TGCAGTGCTAGAGCCGCCGCGGACAATGAGCAGTTCTTC. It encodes CSARAAADNEQFF.

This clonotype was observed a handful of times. The CDR3 loop reads CRVSGTTYEQYF. CDR3 sequence (DNA): TGCAGAGTTTCCGGGACTACCTACGAGCAGTACTTC. The genes are TRBV29-1 and TRBJ2-7; TRBD2 matches at 7 bases. The CDR3 is 12 amino acids. Germline V gene sequence: CDR1 SQVTM, CDR2 ANQGSEA.

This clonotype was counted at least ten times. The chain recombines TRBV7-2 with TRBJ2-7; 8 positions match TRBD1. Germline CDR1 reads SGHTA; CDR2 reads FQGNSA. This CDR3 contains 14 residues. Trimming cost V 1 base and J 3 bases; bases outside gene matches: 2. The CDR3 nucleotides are TGTGCCAGCAGCTTAGGAGGGACAGGCTACGAGCAGTACTTC. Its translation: CASSLGGTGYEQYF.

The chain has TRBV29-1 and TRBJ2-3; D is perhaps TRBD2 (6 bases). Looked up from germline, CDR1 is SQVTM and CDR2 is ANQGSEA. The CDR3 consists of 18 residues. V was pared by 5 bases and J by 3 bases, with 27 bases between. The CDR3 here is CSVTGTLLAHPRTDTQYF. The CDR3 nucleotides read TGCAGCGTTACCGGGACCCTACTAGCCCATCCGAGGACAGATACGCAGTATTTT.

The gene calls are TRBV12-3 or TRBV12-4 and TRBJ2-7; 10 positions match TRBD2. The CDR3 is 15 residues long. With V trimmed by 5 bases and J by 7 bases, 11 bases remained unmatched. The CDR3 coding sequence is TGTGCCAGCAGTCTTAGCGGGGGGTTGTACAATGAGCAGTACTTC. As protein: CASSLSGGLYNEQYF.